Sequencing of this T cell receptor beta chain was carried out in a study of regulatory T cells in long-lasting Graves disease. At the level of the study: Treatment with antithyroid drugs for over 5 years, together with positive TSH receptor antibodies, meant persistent Graves' disease. The study's findings and limits: Less diverse TCR repertoires were seen in persistent Graves' patients than in newly diagnosed ones.

The CDR3 extends over 16 amino acids. In germline, CDR1 is MNHNS, CDR2 SASEGT. Between the trimmed V and J ends, which lost 4 bases and 5 bases, there was a span of 20 bases. iRepertoire HTBI primers and Arm-PCR of CDR3 regions built TCR beta libraries. TCRdb processed the multiplex PCR reads anew with MiXCR; each CDR3 protein has one entry. The sample lists about 660,000 distinct CDR3 sequences; around 30% were seen once. This clonotype turned up a few times. What it binds is not known. The time point denotes: persistent/refractory GD, antithyroid drugs over 5 years with positive TRAb. From RNA extracted from PBMCs, the TCR library was made. Patients came through an endocrinology department, and that department was in Xi'an, China.

This receptor was obtained from a female donor with Graves disease. The input for sequencing was peripheral blood mononuclear cells (PBMCs), taken when the disease was refractory, from a patient treated with antithyroid drugs. V usage is TRBV6-1 and J usage is TRBJ1-1; a weak D match, TRBD1 (5 bases). CDR3 DNA sequence: TGTGCCAGCAGTGGCCGGGACCGCCGGTATGGGACTGAAGCTTTCTTT. Translating gives CASSGRDRRYGTEAFF.